The T cell receptor beta chain described here comes from a study of cytomegalovirus exposure and HLA in healthy donors. For the study at large: Among the 300 to 500 donors who were genotyped, 70% to 90% fell in the genetic ancestry cluster that is associated with self-reported Caucasian donors.

Germline V gene sequence: CDR1 SEHNR, CDR2 FQNEAQ (reference sequence). CDR3 size: 15 residues. Primers included in the PCR were 60 Vbeta and 13 Jbeta primers. Assay used: immunoSEQ multiplex PCR; TCRdb lists only in-frame clones, some missing. The sample records approximately 100,000 clones, over 75% being singletons. In regard to this clone: A junction boundary mismatches the germline segment, possibly from a read error.

Sequencing used PBMCs. The receptor comes from a man aged 40-49 years in good health and CMV-seropositive. The V call is TRBV7-9, the J call TRBJ2-7; 7 bases line up with TRBD1. The CDR3 nucleotides are TGTTCCAGCAGCTCCGACAGGGCCAGCTCCTACGAGCAGTACTTC. Its translation is CSSSSDRASSYEQYF.